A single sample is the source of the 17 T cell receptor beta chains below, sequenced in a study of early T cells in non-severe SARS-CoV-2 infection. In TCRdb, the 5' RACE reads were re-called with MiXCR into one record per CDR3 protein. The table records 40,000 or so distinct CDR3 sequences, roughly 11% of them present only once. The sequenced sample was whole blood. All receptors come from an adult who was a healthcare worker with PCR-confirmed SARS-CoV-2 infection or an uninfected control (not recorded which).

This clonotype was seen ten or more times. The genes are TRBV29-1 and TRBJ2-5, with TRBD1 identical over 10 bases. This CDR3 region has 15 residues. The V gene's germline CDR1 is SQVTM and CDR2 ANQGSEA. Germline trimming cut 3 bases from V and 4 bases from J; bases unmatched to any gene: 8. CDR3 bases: TGCAGCGTTGATCCGGGACAGGGGTTTGGAGAGACCCAGTACTTC. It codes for CSVDPGQGFGETQYF.

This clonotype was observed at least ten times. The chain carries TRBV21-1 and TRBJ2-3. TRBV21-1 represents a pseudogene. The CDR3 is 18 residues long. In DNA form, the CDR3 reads TGTGCCAGCAGCAAGGGTTTAAATCCTTTGCGATTGGCAGATACGCAGTATTTT. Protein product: CASSKGLNPLRLADTQYF.

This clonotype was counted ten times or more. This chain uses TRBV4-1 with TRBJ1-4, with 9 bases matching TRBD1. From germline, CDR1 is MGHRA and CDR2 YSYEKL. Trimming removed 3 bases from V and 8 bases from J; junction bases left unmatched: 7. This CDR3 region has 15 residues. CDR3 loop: CASSHGQGLGEKLFF. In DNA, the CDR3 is TGCGCCAGCAGCCATGGACAGGGGTTAGGAGAAAAACTGTTTTTT.

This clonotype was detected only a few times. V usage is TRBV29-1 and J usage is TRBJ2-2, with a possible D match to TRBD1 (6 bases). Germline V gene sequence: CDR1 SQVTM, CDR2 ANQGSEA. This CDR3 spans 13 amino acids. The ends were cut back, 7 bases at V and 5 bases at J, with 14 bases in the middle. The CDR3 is CSATGTSTGELFF. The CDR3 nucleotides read TGCAGCGCAACCGGGACATCGACCGGGGAGCTGTTTTTT.

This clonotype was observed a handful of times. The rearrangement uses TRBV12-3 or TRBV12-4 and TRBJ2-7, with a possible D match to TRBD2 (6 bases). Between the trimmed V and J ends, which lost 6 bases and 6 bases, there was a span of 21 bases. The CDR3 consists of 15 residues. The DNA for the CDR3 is TGTGCCAGCAGCTACCGGAGGGGAGAAAGGGGCGAGCAGTACTTC. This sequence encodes CASSYRRGERGEQYF.

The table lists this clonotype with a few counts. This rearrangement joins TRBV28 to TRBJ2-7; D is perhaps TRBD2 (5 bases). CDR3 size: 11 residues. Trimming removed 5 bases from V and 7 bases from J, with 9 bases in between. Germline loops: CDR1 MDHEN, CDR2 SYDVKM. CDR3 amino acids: CASSLRTEQYF. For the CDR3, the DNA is TGTGCCAGCAGTCTCCGGACTGAGCAGTACTTC.

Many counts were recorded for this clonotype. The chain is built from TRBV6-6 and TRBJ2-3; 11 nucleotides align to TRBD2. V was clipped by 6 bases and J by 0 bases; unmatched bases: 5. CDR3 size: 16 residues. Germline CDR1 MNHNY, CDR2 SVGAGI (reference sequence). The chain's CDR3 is CASRPGLAASTDTQYF. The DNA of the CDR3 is TGTGCCAGCAGGCCGGGACTAGCGGCCAGCACAGATACGCAGTATTTT.

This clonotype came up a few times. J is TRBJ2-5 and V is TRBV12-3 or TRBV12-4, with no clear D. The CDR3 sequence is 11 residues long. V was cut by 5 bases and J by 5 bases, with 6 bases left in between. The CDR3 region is CASSQRETQYF. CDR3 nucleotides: TGTGCCAGCAGTCAGAGGGAGACCCAGTACTTC.

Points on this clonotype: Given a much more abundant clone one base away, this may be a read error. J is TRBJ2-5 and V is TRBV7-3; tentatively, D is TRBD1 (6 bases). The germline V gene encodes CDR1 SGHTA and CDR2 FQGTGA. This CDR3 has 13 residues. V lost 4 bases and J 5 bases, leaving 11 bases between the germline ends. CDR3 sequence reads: CASSSQGWETQYF. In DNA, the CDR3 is TGTGCCAGCAGCTCACAGGGTTGGGAGACCCAGTACTTC.

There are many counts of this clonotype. CDR3 loop: CASSPGQGATGELFF. DNA of the CDR3: TGTGCCAGCAGCCCAGGACAGGGGGCAACCGGGGAGCTGTTTTTT. The V call is TRBV7-9, the J call TRBJ2-2, with 11 bases matching TRBD1. This CDR3 contains 15 residues. Germline V gene sequence: CDR1 SEHNR, CDR2 FQNEAQ (reference sequence). V was clipped by 5 bases and J by 5 bases; unmatched bases: 4.

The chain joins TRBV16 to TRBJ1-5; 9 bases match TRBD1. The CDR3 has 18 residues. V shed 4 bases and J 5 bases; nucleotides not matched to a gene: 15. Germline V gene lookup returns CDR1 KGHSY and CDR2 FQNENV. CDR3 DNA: TGTGCCAGCAGCCCCCCCCTCGGGGGACAGGGTCACGATCAGCCCCAGCATTTT. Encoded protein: CASSPPLGGQGHDQPQHF.

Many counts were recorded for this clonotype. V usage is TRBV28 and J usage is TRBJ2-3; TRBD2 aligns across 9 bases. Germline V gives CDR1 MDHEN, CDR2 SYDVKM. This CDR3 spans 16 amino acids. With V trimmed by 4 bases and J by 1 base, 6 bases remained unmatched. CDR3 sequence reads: CASSSLAGLRTDTQYF. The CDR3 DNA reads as TGTGCCAGCAGTTCCCTAGCGGGGCTCCGCACAGATACGCAGTATTTT. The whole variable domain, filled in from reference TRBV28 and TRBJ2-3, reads DVKVTQSSRYLVKRTGEKVFLECVQDMDHENMFWYRQDPGLGLRLIYFSYDVKMKEKGDIPEGYSVSREKKERFSLILESASTNQTSMYLCASSSLAGLRTDTQYFGPGTRLTVL.

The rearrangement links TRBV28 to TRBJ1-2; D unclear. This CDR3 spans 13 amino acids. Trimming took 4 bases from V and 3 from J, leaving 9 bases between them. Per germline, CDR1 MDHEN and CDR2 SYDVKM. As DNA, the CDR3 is TGTGCCAGCAGTTCCCCCGGGTACTATGGCTACACCTTC. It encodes CASSSPGYYGYTF.

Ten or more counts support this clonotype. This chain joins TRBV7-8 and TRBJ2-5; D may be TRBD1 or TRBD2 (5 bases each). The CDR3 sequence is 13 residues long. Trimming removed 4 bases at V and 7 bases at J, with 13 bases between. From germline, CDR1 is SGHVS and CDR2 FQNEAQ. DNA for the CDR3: TGTGCCAGCAGCTACGGGACCGGAGGGACCCAGTACTTC. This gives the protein CASSYGTGGTQYF.

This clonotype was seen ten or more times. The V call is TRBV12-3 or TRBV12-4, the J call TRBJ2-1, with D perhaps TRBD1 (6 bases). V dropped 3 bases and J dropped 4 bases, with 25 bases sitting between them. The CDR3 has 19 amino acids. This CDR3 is CASSFGQVAGAKVYNEQFF. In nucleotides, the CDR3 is TGTGCCAGCAGTTTTGGTCAGGTGGCAGGGGCAAAAGTTTACAATGAGCAGTTCTTC.

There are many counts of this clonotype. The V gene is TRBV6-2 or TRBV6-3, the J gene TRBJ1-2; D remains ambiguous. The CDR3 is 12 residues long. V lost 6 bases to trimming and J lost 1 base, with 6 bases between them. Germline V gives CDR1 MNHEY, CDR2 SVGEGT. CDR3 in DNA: TGTGCCAGCAGCTTGGGTAACTATGGCTACACCTTC. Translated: CASSLGNYGYTF.

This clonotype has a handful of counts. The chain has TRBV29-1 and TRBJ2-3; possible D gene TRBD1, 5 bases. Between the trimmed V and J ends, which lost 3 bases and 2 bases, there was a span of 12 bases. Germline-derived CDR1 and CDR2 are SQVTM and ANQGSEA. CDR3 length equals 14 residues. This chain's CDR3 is CSVEVRDLTDTQYF. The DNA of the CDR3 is TGCAGCGTTGAGGTCAGGGATCTCACAGATACGCAGTATTTT.